The T cell receptor (beta chain) under discussion was sequenced for a study of blood T cell repertoires in COVID-19. The age range of participants was 18 to 89 years, with residence in more than 20 US areas. Generated by immunoSEQ multiplex PCR, the TCRdb table keeps only in-frame clones and is missing some. The sample yields approximately 300,000 clones, more than 85% seen once. The receptor was derived from a woman in her twenties or thirties who had recovered from COVID-19. The source material was PBMCs or T cells enriched from blood (not recorded which).

CDR3 amino acids: CASSLGGQFYEQYF. The CDR3 DNA follows: TGTGCCAGCAGTTTAGGGGGACAGTTCTACGAGCAGTACTTC. The chain is built from TRBV28 and TRBJ2-7; 7 bases align to TRBD1. CDR3 length: 14 amino acids. The germline V gene encodes CDR1 MDHEN and CDR2 SYDVKM. V was clipped by 2 bases and J by 3 bases; unmatched bases: 4.